The TCR beta chain described here comes from a study of CD8 T cells in ankylosing spondylitis. Study findings and constraints: There was reportedly significant enrichment of clones that were disease-linked in matched ankylosing spondylitis synovial fluid. Researchers report that disease-linked clones proved CD8+ and relatively rare in peripheral blood.

Quantitative 5'-RACE with molecular barcodes produced the TCR beta libraries. Each CDR3 protein gets one entry after TCRdb re-called the 5' RACE reads with MiXCR. The table records 300,000 to 350,000 distinct CDR3 sequences, around 21% of them present only once. A remark on this clonotype: Its specificity is not known.

The germline V gene has CDR1 MGHDK and CDR2 SYGVNS. CDR3 size: 16 residues. Deletions cut 1 base from V and 13 bases from J, with 22 bases between. The source of this sequence is a female donor with ankylosing spondylitis or in good health (not recorded which). The specimen sequenced was blood, either unsorted or a sorted T cell fraction (not recorded which). This chain links TRBV25-1 with TRBJ1-4; tentatively, D is TRBD1 (6 bases). CDR3 in DNA: TGTGCCAGCAGTGAATCAGATATACGGCTGGAAGGGGGACTGTTTTTT. Protein product: CASSESDIRLEGGLFF.